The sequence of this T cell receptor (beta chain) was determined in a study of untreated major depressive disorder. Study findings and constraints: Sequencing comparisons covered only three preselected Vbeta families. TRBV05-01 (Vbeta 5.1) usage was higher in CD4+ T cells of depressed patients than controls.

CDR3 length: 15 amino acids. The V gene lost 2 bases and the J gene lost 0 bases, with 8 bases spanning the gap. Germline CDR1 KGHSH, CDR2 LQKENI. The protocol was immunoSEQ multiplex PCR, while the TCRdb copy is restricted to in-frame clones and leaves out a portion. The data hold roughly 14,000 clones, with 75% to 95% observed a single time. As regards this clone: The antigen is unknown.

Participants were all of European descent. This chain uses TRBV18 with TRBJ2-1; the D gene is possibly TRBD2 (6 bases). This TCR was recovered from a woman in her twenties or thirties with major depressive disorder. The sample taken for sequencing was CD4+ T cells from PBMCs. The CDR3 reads CASSPSSDSYNEQFF. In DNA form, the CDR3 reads TGTGCCAGCTCACCATCTAGCGACTCCTACAATGAGCAGTTCTTC.